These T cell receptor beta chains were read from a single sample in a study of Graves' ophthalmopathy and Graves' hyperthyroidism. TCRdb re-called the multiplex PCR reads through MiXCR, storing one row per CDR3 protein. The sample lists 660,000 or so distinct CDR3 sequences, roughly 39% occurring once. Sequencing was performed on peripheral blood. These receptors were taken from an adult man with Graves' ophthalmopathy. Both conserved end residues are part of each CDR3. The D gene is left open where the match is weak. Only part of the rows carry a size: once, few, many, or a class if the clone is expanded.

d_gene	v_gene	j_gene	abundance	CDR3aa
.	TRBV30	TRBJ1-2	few	CAWSGTYGYTF
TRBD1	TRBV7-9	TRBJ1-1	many	CASSQRTGGMNTEAFF
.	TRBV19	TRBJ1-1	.	CASSHRRRGSTEAFF
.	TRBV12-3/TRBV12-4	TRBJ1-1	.	CASSPRTRDTEAFF
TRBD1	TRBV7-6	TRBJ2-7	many	CASSPDRDGSYEQYF
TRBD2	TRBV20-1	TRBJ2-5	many	CSAKGRTSGVETQYF
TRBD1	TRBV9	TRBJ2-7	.	CASSPPSGTGEQYF
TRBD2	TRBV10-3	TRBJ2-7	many	CAITATSGSYEQYF
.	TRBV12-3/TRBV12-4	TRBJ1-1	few	CASSLGTDHPKDTEAFF
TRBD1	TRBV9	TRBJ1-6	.	CASSRRTGVSNSPLHF
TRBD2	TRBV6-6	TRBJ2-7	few	CASSYLASGESYEQYF
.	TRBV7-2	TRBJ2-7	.	CASSRFQVAGPYEQYF
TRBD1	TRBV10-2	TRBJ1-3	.	CASRKTGVPSSGYTIYF
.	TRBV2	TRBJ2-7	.	CASSALESELYF
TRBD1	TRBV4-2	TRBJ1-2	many	CASSQGDSPYGYTF
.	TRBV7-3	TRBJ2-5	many	CASSSSVMETQYF
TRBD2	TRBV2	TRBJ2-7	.	CASSLLGTSGLQYF
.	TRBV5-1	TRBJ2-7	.	CASSRQDVSYEQYF
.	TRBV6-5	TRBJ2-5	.	CASSDSSQPQYF
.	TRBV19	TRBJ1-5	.	CASRRGVSNQPAPCSSCWHF
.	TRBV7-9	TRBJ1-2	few	CASSQRGYHYGYTF
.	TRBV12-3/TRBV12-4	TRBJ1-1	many	CASSFAGLNTEAFF
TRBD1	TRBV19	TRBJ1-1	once	CASSGRQGWSTEAFF
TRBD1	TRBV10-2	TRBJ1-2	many	CASNDRDSYGYTF
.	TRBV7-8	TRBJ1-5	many	CASSLVGNSNQPQHF
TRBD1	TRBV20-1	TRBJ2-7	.	CSARERRTGGWDEQYF
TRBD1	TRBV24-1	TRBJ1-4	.	CATSDAMGQNEKLFF
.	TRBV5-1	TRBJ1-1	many	CAGSRNTEAFF
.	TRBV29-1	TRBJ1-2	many	CSVAGQKYGYTF
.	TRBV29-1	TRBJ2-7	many	CSVEEGEGEQYF
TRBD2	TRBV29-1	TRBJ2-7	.	CSELGGTSGSYEQYF
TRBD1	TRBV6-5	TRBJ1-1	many	CASSYGTANTEAFF
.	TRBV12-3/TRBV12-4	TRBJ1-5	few	CASSFLRGEQPQHF
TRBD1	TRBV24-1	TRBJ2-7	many	CATTGTGSIWEQYF
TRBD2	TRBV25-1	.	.	CASSYPGTSDQETQFF
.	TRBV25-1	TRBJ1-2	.	CASTGQSNYGYTF
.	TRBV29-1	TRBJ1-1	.	CSVEMEGANTEAFF
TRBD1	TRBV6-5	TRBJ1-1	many	CASSRTGLRTEAFF
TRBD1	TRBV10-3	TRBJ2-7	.	CAISEGLTGAYEQYF
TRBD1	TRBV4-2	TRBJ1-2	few	CASSHENSQGATYGYTF
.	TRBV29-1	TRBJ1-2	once	CSVVSGGDYGYTF
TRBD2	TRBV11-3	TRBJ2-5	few	CASSRGSLETQYF
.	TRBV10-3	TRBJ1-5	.	CAISVAVGFSNQPQHF
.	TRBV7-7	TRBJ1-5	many	CASSFWAGRWPQHF
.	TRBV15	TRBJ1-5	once	CATSTFSGDQPQHF